What follows is one T cell receptor beta chain and its context. In germline, CDR1 is SGHNT, CDR2 YENEEA. The length of the CDR3 is 17 residues. The V and J ends lost 1 base and 0 bases, in that order; junction bases with no gene match: 6. This entry is derived from a study of blood T cell repertoires in COVID-19. Study overall: Samples came from the United States, Italy and Spain, spanning acute and convalescent COVID-19. T cells, B-cell-depleted T cells, or PBMCs supplied cDNA or gDNA.

Study processing details: Reference gene primers were amplified, and this amplification served to estimate nucleated cell counts. The repertoire was sequenced with immunoSEQ multiplex PCR; TCRdb's copy has only in-frame clones and lacks some. V, J and clone size were drawn from that table, and D and trimming were deduced from the DNA. The sample yields 150,000 to 200,000 clones, more than 85% seen once. Recruited during active infection, patients (from Seattle) were subsequently followed longitudinally. The J gene is TRBJ2-3, the V gene TRBV11-3, with TRBD1 matching over 8 bases. Sequenced material: peripheral blood. The source is a woman aged 60-75 years with COVID-19, enrolled during active disease. DNA of the CDR3: TGTGCCAGCAGCTTAGGGACAGGGCGCCTTAGCACAGATACGCAGTATTTT. It yields the protein CASSLGTGRLSTDTQYF.